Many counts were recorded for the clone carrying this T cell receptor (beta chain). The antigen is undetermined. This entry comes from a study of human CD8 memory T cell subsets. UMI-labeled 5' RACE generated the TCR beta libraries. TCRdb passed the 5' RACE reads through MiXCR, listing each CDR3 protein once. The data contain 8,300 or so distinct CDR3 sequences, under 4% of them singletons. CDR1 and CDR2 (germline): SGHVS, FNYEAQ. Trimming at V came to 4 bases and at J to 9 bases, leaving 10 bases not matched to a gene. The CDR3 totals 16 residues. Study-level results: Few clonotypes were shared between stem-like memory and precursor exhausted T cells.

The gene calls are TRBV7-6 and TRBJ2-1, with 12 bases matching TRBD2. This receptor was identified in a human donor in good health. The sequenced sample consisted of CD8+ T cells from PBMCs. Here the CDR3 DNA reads TGTGCCAGCAGCTCCCACCTAGCGGGAGGGCCGCGTGAGCAGTTCTTC. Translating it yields CASSSHLAGGPREQFF.